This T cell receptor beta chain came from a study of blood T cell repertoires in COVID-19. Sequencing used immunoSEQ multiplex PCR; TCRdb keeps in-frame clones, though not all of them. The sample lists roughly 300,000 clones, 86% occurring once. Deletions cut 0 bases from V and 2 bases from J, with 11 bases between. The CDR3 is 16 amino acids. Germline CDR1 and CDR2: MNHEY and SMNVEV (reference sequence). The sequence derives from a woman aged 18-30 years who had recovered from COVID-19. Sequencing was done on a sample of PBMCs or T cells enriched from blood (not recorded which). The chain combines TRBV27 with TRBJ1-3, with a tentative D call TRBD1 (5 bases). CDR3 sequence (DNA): TGTGCCAGCAGTTTATCGTCAGGGTTAGCTGGAAACACCATATATTTT. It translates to CASSLSSGLAGNTIYF.